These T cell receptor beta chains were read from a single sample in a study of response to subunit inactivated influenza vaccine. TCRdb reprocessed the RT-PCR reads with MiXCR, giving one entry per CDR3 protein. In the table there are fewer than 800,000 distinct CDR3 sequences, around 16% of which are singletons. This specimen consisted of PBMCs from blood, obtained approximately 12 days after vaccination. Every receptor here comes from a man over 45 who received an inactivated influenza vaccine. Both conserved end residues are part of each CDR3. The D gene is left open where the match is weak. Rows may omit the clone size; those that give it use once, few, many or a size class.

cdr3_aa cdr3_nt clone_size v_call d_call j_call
CASSVTGKIQETQYF TGCGCCAGCAGCGTCACGGGGAAGATCCAAGAGACCCAGTACTTC . TRBV5-1 . TRBJ2-5
CASSYSIGGGTQYF TGTGCCAGCAGTTACTCGATCGGGGGAGGGACCCAGTACTTC . TRBV6-5 . TRBJ2-5
CASRQTALNTEAFF TGTGCCAGCAGACAGACCGCCTTAAATACTGAAGCTTTCTTT many TRBV7-3 . TRBJ1-1
CASRLAIGGTNEKLFF TGTGCCAGCAGATTGGCAATAGGGGGTACGAATGAAAAACTGTTTTTT once TRBV12-3/TRBV12-4 . TRBJ1-4
CASSLAGTRAYEQYF TGTGCCAGCAGCTTAGCGGGAACACGTGCCTACGAGCAGTACTTC . TRBV11-1 . TRBJ2-7
CASSSPGRKRFGIQYF TGTGCCAGCAGTTCGCCGGGCCGGAAGAGATTTGGCATTCAGTACTTC few TRBV27 . TRBJ2-4
CASSQAGKMGEQFF TGTGCCAGCAGCCAAGCCGGGAAAATGGGTGAGCAGTTCTTC few TRBV4-2 . TRBJ2-1
CSARPPTGALYNEQFF TGCAGTGCGCGACCCCCGACAGGGGCACTCTACAATGAGCAGTTCTTC few TRBV20-1 TRBD1 TRBJ2-1
CASSLEDATQYF TGCGCCAGCAGCTTGGAAGACGCGACCCAGTACTTC few TRBV5-1 . TRBJ2-5
CASSRWGTEAFF TGTGCCAGCAGCCGCTGGGGCACTGAAGCTTTCTTT many TRBV14 . TRBJ1-1
CSASRGGFTNEKLFF TGCAGTGCTTCCAGGGGGGGTTTCACTAATGAAAAACTGTTTTTT . TRBV20-1 TRBD1 TRBJ1-4
CSAASGTDLDEQFF TGCAGTGCGGCTAGCGGAACAGACCTGGATGAGCAGTTCTTC . TRBV20-1 TRBD2 TRBJ2-1
CASGTGGSKTQYF TGTGCCAGCGGGACAGGGGGATCGAAGACCCAGTACTTC . TRBV6-1 TRBD1 TRBJ2-5
CASSQEWSPVMDQPQHF TGCGCCAGCAGCCAAGAATGGAGCCCAGTGATGGATCAGCCCCAGCATTTT . TRBV4-3 . TRBJ1-5
CASADLGETQYF TGTGCCAGCGCCGACCTCGGAGAGACCCAGTACTTC . TRBV18 . TRBJ2-5
CASSSSSGLPGRETQYF TGTGCCAGCAGCTCCTCCTCCGGGCTACCCGGGAGAGAGACCCAGTACTTC . TRBV7-9 . TRBJ2-5
CATSRGRNYGYTF TGTGCCACCAGCAGAGGACGAAACTATGGCTACACCTTC few TRBV15 . TRBJ1-2
CASSLGGMDSYNEQFF TGCGCCAGCAGCTTGGGGGGGATGGACTCCTACAATGAGCAGTTCTTC . TRBV5-1 . TRBJ2-1
CSAALVSWDEQFF TGCAGTGCAGCCTTGGTTAGTTGGGATGAGCAGTTCTTC few TRBV20-1 . TRBJ2-1
CASSQGGGTYNEQFF TGCGCCAGCAGCCAAGGCGGGGGTACCTACAATGAGCAGTTCTTC few TRBV4-3 TRBD2 TRBJ2-1
CASSFLTNTGELFF TGTGCCAGCAGCTTTCTTACGAACACCGGGGAGCTGTTTTTT . TRBV5-5 . TRBJ2-2
CASSSGADSTEAFF TGTGCCAGCAGCTCCGGTGCGGATAGCACTGAAGCTTTCTTT . TRBV7-2 . TRBJ1-1
CSASPLAGGPETQYF TGCAGTGCTAGTCCTCTAGCGGGGGGGCCGGAGACCCAGTACTTC . TRBV20-1 TRBD2 TRBJ2-5
CASSLGTGNEQFF TGTGCCAGCAGTTTGGGGACAGGGAATGAGCAGTTCTTC many TRBV12-3/TRBV12-4 TRBD1 TRBJ2-1
CASGRELEQYF TGTGCCAGCGGCAGGGAGTTGGAGCAGTACTTC few TRBV28 . TRBJ2-7
CSVGKGRGGANVLTF TGCAGCGTTGGGAAAGGCCGAGGCGGGGCCAACGTCCTGACTTTC . TRBV29-1 . TRBJ2-6
CSAPPRQGETQYF TGCAGTGCCCCGCCTCGTCAGGGTGAGACCCAGTACTTC few TRBV20-1 . TRBJ2-5
CATRESDSEAQYF TGCGCCACGCGGGAGTCGGATTCAGAGGCCCAGTACTTC . TRBV5-1 TRBD2 TRBJ2-5
CSASRASYNEQFF TGCAGTGCTAGCCGAGCTTCCTACAATGAGCAGTTCTTC many TRBV20-1 . TRBJ2-1
CASSRGGDETQYF TGTGCCAGTAGCCGGGGGGGTGACGAGACCCAGTACTTC . TRBV19 TRBD2 TRBJ2-5
CASSPPGGVGVNEQFF TGCGCCAGCAGCCCTCCGGGGGGGGTCGGGGTTAATGAGCAGTTCTTC few TRBV10-1 TRBD2 TRBJ2-1
CASVGGGSRYEQYF TGTGCCAGCGTGGGGGGAGGGAGCCGCTACGAGCAGTACTTC few TRBV28 TRBD2 TRBJ2-7
CASSQAAGGWTGELFF TGCGCCAGCAGCCAAGCCGCAGGGGGGTGGACCGGGGAGCTGTTTTTT few TRBV4-1 . TRBJ2-2
CASSYSAVYNEQFF TGTGCCAGCAGTTACTCGGCAGTTTACAATGAGCAGTTCTTC . TRBV6-2/TRBV6-3 . TRBJ2-1
CASSPMSSRPRDRRHTQYF TGTGCCAGCAGCCCCATGTCGTCTCGCCCCAGGGACCGTAGGCATACGCAGTATTTT many TRBV3-1 . TRBJ2-3
CASSRTGTSGGVFF TGTGCCAGCAGTCGAACCGGGACTAGCGGGGGGGTATTCTTC . TRBV6-1 TRBD2 TRBJ2-4
CASRPRSKTYEQYF TGTGCCAGCAGACCCCGTAGTAAAACCTACGAGCAGTACTTC . TRBV6-2/TRBV6-3 . TRBJ2-7
CASSLGPRATGELFF TGTGCCAGCAGCTTAGGGCCCAGGGCTACCGGGGAGCTGTTTTTT few TRBV11-2 . TRBJ2-2
CASSRLLADTQYF TGTGCCAGCAGTCGGCTCCTGGCAGATACGCAGTATTTT . TRBV28 . TRBJ2-3
CASSLGSANYGYTF TGTGCCAGCAGTTTGGGCTCAGCTAACTATGGCTACACCTTC many TRBV12-3/TRBV12-4 . TRBJ1-2
CASSLPGVNTEAFF TGCGCCAGCAGCTTACCGGGGGTGAACACTGAAGCTTTCTTT many TRBV5-1 . TRBJ1-1
CASSLAGASDEQYF TGTGCCAGCAGCTTAGCCGGGGCGTCCGACGAGCAGTACTTC . TRBV7-9 . TRBJ2-7
CASTPRRGSGELFF TGTGCCAGCACCCCTCGGAGGGGGTCTGGGGAGCTGTTTTTT few TRBV12-3/TRBV12-4 . TRBJ2-2
CATSAVAGGPLGNEQFF TGTGCCACCAGTGCAGTAGCGGGAGGGCCGTTGGGCAATGAGCAGTTCTTC . TRBV24-1 TRBD2 TRBJ2-1
CASSYGELSAFF TGTGCCAGCAGTTATGGGGAATTATCAGCTTTCTTT . TRBV6-2/TRBV6-3 . TRBJ1-1
CSAREERTGGHTTSLGRNEQFF TGCAGTGCTAGAGAGGAACGAACGGGGGGGCACACGACTAGCTTGGGTAGAAATGAGCAGTTCTTC few TRBV20-1 TRBD2 TRBJ2-1
CASSQEGGGLAGGYEQYF TGTGCCAGCAGCCAAGAGGGAGGGGGGTTAGCGGGAGGCTACGAGCAGTACTTC . TRBV4-2 TRBD2 TRBJ2-7